These 28 T cell receptor beta chains came from one sample sequenced in a study of cytomegalovirus exposure and HLA in healthy donors. Researchers ran the PCR with 60 Vbeta and 13 Jbeta primers. Generated by immunoSEQ multiplex PCR, the TCRdb table keeps only in-frame clones and is missing some. The profile shows 45,000 to 60,000 clones, around 70% of them singletons. The specimen was PBMCs. These receptors were obtained from a man aged 18 to 30 in good health and CMV-seronegative.

The V gene is TRBV7-8, the J gene TRBJ2-1; D perhaps matches TRBD2 (6 bases). There are 13 residues in the CDR3. V was trimmed by 5 bases and J by 8 bases, leaving 13 bases between them. Germline assignment: CDR1 SGHVS and CDR2 FQNEAQ. The CDR3 DNA reads as TGTGCCAGCAGCCCCGTGGGCGGGGATGAGCAGTTCTTC. Its protein product is CASSPVGGDEQFF.

Here the CDR3 reads CASTQNRGGNTGELFF. The CDR3 DNA follows: TGTGCCAGCACCCAAAATAGGGGCGGAAACACCGGGGAGCTGTTTTTT. The chain joins TRBV9 to TRBJ2-2, with D possibly matching TRBD1 (5 bases). Between the trimmed V and J ends, which lost 6 bases and 2 bases, there was a span of 17 bases. CDR1 SGDLS and CDR2 YYNGEE come from the germline V gene. This CDR3 is built from 16 residues. Filled out from reference TRBV9 and TRBJ2-2, the complete variable domain reads DSGVTQTPKHLITATGQRVTLRCSPRSGDLSVYWYQQSLDQGLQFLIQYYNGEERAKGNILERFSAQQFPDLHSELNLSSLELGDSALYFCASTQNRGGNTGELFFGEGSRLTVL.

This chain connects TRBV5-1 to TRBJ2-6; a weak D match, TRBD1 (6 bases). The germline V gene encodes CDR1 SGHRS and CDR2 YFSETQ. This CDR3 contains 12 residues. V shed 2 bases and J shed 10 bases, with 7 bases lying between them. Written as DNA, the CDR3 is TGCGCCAGCAGCTTACAGGGTAACGTCCTGACTTTC. Its translation: CASSLQGNVLTF.

Only one count was recorded for this clone. The gene calls are TRBV7-8 and TRBJ1-3; D gene ambiguous. Per the germline V gene, CDR1 is SGHVS and CDR2 is FQNEAQ. Trimming cost V 7 bases and J 0 bases, with 16 bases left between them. This CDR3 comprises 16 residues. CDR3 protein: CASIAASAFSGNTIYF. In DNA, the CDR3 is TGTGCCAGCATCGCCGCCAGCGCATTCTCTGGAAACACCATATATTTT. The full variable domain, its missing parts supplied by reference TRBV7-8 and TRBJ1-3, is GAGVSQSPRYKVAKRGQDVALRCDPISGHVSLFWYQQALGQGPEFLTYFQNEAQLDKSGLPSDRFFAERPEGSVSTLKIQRTQQEDSAVYLCASIAASAFSGNTIYFGEGSWLTVV.

The rearrangement uses TRBV7-2 and TRBJ2-5; D is undetermined. This CDR3 spans 12 amino acids. The V end was cut by 3 bases, the J end by 5 bases, with 7 bases between. Germline CDR1 is SGHTA and CDR2 is FQGNSA. CDR3 sequence (DNA): TGTGCCAGCAGCTTGTTGAGGGAGACCCAGTACTTC. It encodes CASSLLRETQYF.

This chain joins TRBV10-3 and TRBJ2-1; tentatively, D is TRBD2 (6 bases). Trimming cost V 5 bases and J 8 bases, with 19 bases left between them. CDR1 is ENHRY and CDR2 is SYGVKD in the germline V gene. There are 15 residues in the CDR3. The CDR3 is CAISIADLTTYEQFF. The CDR3 region has the DNA TGTGCCATCAGTATAGCGGACCTAACTACCTATGAGCAGTTCTTC.

This sequence joins TRBV28 and TRBJ1-5; no definite D call. Germline-derived CDR1 and CDR2 are MDHEN and SYDVKM. Trimming left V 6 bases short and J 3 bases short, with 6 bases between. The CDR3 is 12 residues long. DNA for the CDR3: TGTGCCAGCAGACAGAACAATCAGCCCCAGCATTTT. Translating it yields CASRQNNQPQHF.

The rearrangement links TRBV5-4 to TRBJ1-1; 8 bases are a match to TRBD1. CDR1 and CDR2 from the germline V gene are SGHNT and YYREEE (reference sequence). V was clipped by 0 bases and J by 2 bases; unmatched bases: 12. There are 18 residues in the CDR3. The CDR3 sequence is CASSLANRGAGPNTEAFF. CDR3 nucleotide sequence: TGTGCCAGCAGCTTGGCCAACAGGGGGGCAGGCCCTAACACTGAAGCTTTCTTT. The complete variable domain, with remaining parts taken from reference TRBV5-4 and TRBJ1-1, reads ETGVTQSPTHLIKTRGQQVTLRCSSQSGHNTVSWYQQALGQGPQFIFQYYREEENGRGNFPPRFSGLQFPNYSSELNVNALELDDSALYLCASSLANRGAGPNTEAFFGQGTRLTVV.

The CDR3 DNA sequence: TGTGCCATCCGAACAGGTTCCCACGGAGCCCAGTCCGATACGCAGTATTTT. It codes for CAIRTGSHGAQSDTQYF. This chain uses TRBV10-3 with TRBJ2-3; weak D call: TRBD1 (5 bases). This CDR3 has 17 residues. The V end lost 8 bases, the J end lost 6 bases, and 27 bases lay between the germline ends. From germline, CDR1 is ENHRY and CDR2 SYGVKD.

The chain couples TRBV29-1 to TRBJ2-3; 9 nucleotides match TRBD2. Losses at the gene ends were 3 bases for V and 1 base for J; bases not matched to a gene: 5. The CDR3 runs to 15 residues. CDR1 SQVTM and CDR2 ANQGSEA come from the germline V gene. As DNA, the CDR3 is TGCAGCGTTGATTTGGCTAGCGGGGGCACAGATACGCAGTATTTT. Its protein product is CSVDLASGGTDTQYF.

V is TRBV6-1 and J is TRBJ1-1, with TRBD1 identical over 9 bases. After removal of 6 bases from V and 5 bases from J, the junction contained 4 bases not matched to a gene. CDR3 length equals 13 residues. Germline lookup yields CDR1 MNHNS and CDR2 SASEGT. The CDR3 nucleotides read TGTGCCAGCAGGAGGGACAGGGTAACTGAAGCTTTCTTT. Its protein product is CASRRDRVTEAFF.

This rearrangement joins TRBV28 to TRBJ1-1; D gene ambiguous. Trimming stripped 7 bases from V and 8 bases from J, with 20 bases between. Germline assignment: CDR1 MDHEN and CDR2 SYDVKM. This CDR3 contains 14 residues. CDR3 protein: CASILSLLAGEAFF. The CDR3 DNA sequence: TGTGCCAGCATCCTAAGCCTGTTAGCTGGCGAAGCTTTCTTT.

The V and J genes are TRBV9 and TRBJ1-1; D not resolved. Germline V gene lookup returns CDR1 SGDLS and CDR2 YYNGEE. The CDR3 contains 14 residues. Trimming took off 0 bases at V and 6 bases at J, with 12 bases between the two ends. The DNA for the CDR3 is TGTGCCAGCAGCGTAGATGACTTGTGGCCTGAAGCTTTCTTT. Encoded protein: CASSVDDLWPEAFF.

The V gene is TRBV4-1, the J gene TRBJ2-2; tentatively, D is TRBD2 (5 bases). CDR1 MGHRA and CDR2 YSYEKL come from the germline V gene. The CDR3 contains 15 residues. Trimming took off 6 bases at V and 5 bases at J, with 16 bases between the two ends. CDR3 in DNA: TGCGCCAGCAGACCCCTGAGAGGGAGAACCGGGGAGCTGTTTTTT. Translating it yields CASRPLRGRTGELFF.

The V and J genes are TRBV19 and TRBJ2-6; 8 positions match TRBD1. The germline V gene encodes CDR1 LNHDA and CDR2 SQIVND (reference sequence). The CDR3 is 14 amino acids. J was trimmed by 3 bases and V by 9 bases; bases with no gene match: 4. The CDR3: CASDRGGGANVLTF. CDR3 bases: TGTGCCAGCGACAGGGGCGGTGGGGCCAACGTCCTGACTTTC.

This clone has a handful of counts. This chain joins TRBV4-3 and TRBJ2-2; D gene unclear. Germline CDR1 LGHNA, CDR2 YSLEER. The CDR3 is 15 amino acids. Deletions cut 0 bases from V and 4 bases from J, with 9 bases between. The CDR3 spells CASSQDLASTGELFF. CDR3 DNA sequence: TGCGCCAGCAGCCAAGATCTGGCATCCACCGGGGAGCTGTTTTTT.

There are a few counts of this clone. V is TRBV29-1 and J is TRBJ2-1, with D hard to call. Per the germline V gene, CDR1 is SQVTM and CDR2 is ANQGSEA. The CDR3 consists of 13 residues. Trimming took off 3 bases at V and 3 bases at J, with 9 bases between the two ends. The CDR3 DNA follows: TGCAGCGTTGACGACTCGGGCTACAATGAGCAGTTCTTC. Translated: CSVDDSGYNEQFF.

There are a few counts of this clone. This CDR3 is CASSVKTSTYRSSYNEQFF. The CDR3 DNA is TGTGCCAGCAGCGTAAAGACTAGCACCTATCGGAGCTCCTACAATGAGCAGTTCTTC. The rearrangement uses TRBV13 and TRBJ2-1; TRBD2 matches 7 bases. The CDR3 runs 19 residues. Germline V gene sequence: CDR1 PRHDT, CDR2 FYEKMQ (reference sequence). The trim removed 5 bases at V and 0 bases at J, leaving 16 bases unmatched.

V is TRBV30 and J is TRBJ2-7; weak D call: TRBD2 (6 bases). CDR1 is GTSNPN, CDR2 SVGIG, per germline (reference sequence). V lost 0 bases, J lost 0 bases, and 12 bases lay in between. This CDR3 spans 15 amino acids. This CDR3 reads CAWSVLRGGSYEQYF. The CDR3 DNA reads TGTGCCTGGAGTGTACTCCGGGGAGGCTCCTACGAGCAGTACTTC.

The chain links TRBV11-2 to TRBJ2-1; the match to TRBD2 covers 9 bases. This CDR3 is built from 16 residues. Per germline, CDR1 SGHAT and CDR2 FQNNGV. Trimming at V came to 4 bases and at J to 9 bases, leaving 13 bases not matched to a gene. CDR3 residues: CASSYLTSGPVGEQFF. The CDR3 DNA is TGTGCCAGCAGCTATCTGACTAGCGGTCCTGTGGGTGAGCAGTTCTTC.

V and J are TRBV19 and TRBJ2-5; TRBD1 matches 8 bases. The germline CDR1 and CDR2 sequences are LNHDA and SQIVND (reference sequence). This CDR3 comprises 14 residues. Trimming took 7 bases from V and 1 from J; bases not matched to a gene: 5. The CDR3 here is CASNRGTSQETQYF. The CDR3 DNA reads as TGTGCCAGTAACAGGGGGACAAGCCAAGAGACCCAGTACTTC.

This chain uses TRBV11-2 with TRBJ2-2, with TRBD1 identical over 8 bases. The CDR3 spans 14 residues. In germline, CDR1 is SGHAT, CDR2 FQNNGV. The trim removed 4 bases at V and 7 bases at J, leaving 5 bases unmatched. CDR3 amino acids: CASSSHRGNGELFF. The DNA of the CDR3 is TGTGCCAGCAGCTCCCACAGGGGGAACGGGGAGCTGTTTTTT.

In the case of this clone: The sample carries other DNA sequences with the same CDR3. This chain connects TRBV15 to TRBJ1-1, with TRBD1 as a possible D gene (5 bases). The CDR3 spans 13 residues. The V and J ends lost 0 bases and 8 bases respectively, with 10 bases between them. Germline CDR1 and CDR2: LNHNV and YYDKDF (reference sequence). In nucleotides, the CDR3 is TGTGCCACCAGCAGAGATAAGTGGACAGAAGCTTTCTTT. Translation: CATSRDKWTEAFF.

This clone showed up just once. In DNA form, the CDR3 reads TGTGCCAGCAGTGTGGGCGACGGCCTGCCCCAGCATTTT. Amino acid sequence: CASSVGDGLPQHF. The rearrangement joins TRBV6-1 to TRBJ1-5; D gene uncertain. The germline gives CDR1 MNHNS, CDR2 SASEGT. The CDR3 runs to 13 residues. Trimming took 4 bases from V and 9 from J, leaving 13 bases between them.

The CDR3 DNA follows: TGTGCCAGCAGCGTTAGTGGAGGAACTGGAAACACCATATATTTT. Encoded protein: CASSVSGGTGNTIYF. The chain has TRBV9 and TRBJ1-3; D remains ambiguous. This CDR3 is 15 amino acids long. The ends were cut back, 2 bases at V and 2 bases at J, with 11 bases in the middle. CDR1 and CDR2 (germline): SGDLS, YYNGEE.

The chain is built from TRBV25-1 and TRBJ2-1, with 8 bases lining up with TRBD1. V trimming: 6 bases; J trimming: 7 bases; junction bases outside the gene matches: 11. This CDR3 has 15 amino acids. CDR1 is MGHDK and CDR2 is SYGVNS in the germline V gene. In DNA form, the CDR3 reads TGTGCCAGCAGCGATTCCCGGACAGGGCTGAATGAGCAGTTCTTC. Protein sequence: CASSDSRTGLNEQFF.

The chain links TRBV2 to TRBJ2-3; 7 bases agree with TRBD1. This CDR3 is 15 amino acids long. V was pared by 7 bases and J by 3 bases, with 10 bases of the junction left unmatched. In germline, CDR1 is SNHLY, CDR2 FYNNEI. The CDR3 coding sequence is TGTGCCAGCAACTGGGTTGACAGGGATACAGATACGCAGTATTTT. It specifies CASNWVDRDTDTQYF.

The J gene is TRBJ1-1, the V gene TRBV4-3; 9 nucleotides agree with TRBD1. Germline CDR1 and CDR2: LGHNA and YSLEER. The junction had 3 bases not matched to a gene; V was cut back by 2 bases and J by 5 bases. This CDR3 contains 14 residues. CDR3 DNA: TGCGCCAGCAGCCAAAGGGACAGGGAAACTGAAGCTTTCTTT. As protein: CASSQRDRETEAFF.